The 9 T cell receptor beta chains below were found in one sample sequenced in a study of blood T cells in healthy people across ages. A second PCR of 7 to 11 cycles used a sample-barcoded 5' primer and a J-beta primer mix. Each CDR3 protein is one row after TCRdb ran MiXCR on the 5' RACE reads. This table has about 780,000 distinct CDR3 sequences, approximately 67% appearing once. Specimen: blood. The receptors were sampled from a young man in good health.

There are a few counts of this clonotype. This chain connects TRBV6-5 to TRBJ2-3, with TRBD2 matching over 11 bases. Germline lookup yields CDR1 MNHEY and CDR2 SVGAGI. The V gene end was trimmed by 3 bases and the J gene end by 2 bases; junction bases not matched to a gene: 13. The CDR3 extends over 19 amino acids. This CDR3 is CASSYYTASGGYATDTQYF. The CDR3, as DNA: TGTGCCAGCAGTTATTACACGGCTAGCGGGGGGTACGCCACAGATACGCAGTATTTT.

CDR3 in amino acids: CASSQGSTRLATIHTQYF. DNA of the CDR3: TGCGCCAGCAGCCAAGGAAGCACACGACTAGCAACCATACATACGCAGTATTTT. The genes are TRBV4-1 and TRBJ2-3, with TRBD2 matching over 7 bases. Trimming took 1 base from V and 7 from J; bases not matched to a gene: 17. Germline CDR1 and CDR2: MGHRA and YSYEKL. This CDR3 is built from 18 residues.

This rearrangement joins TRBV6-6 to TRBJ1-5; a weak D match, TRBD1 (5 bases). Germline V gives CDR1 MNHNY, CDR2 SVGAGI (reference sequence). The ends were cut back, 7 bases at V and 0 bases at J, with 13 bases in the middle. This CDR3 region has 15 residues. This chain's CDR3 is CASILQAYSNQPQHF. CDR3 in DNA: TGTGCCAGCATCCTACAGGCTTATAGCAATCAGCCCCAGCATTTT.

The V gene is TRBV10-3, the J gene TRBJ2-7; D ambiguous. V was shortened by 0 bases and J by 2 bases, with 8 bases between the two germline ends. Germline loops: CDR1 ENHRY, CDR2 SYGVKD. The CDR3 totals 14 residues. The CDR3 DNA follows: TGTGCCATCAGTGAGTCGGCGGTTACCTACGAGCAGTACTTC. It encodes CAISESAVTYEQYF.

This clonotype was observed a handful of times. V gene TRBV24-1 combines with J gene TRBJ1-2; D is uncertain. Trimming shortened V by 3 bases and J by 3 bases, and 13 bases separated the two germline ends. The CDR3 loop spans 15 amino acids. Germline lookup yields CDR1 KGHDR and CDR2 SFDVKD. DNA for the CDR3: TGTGCCACCAGTGATCCGCATGCTCCGTACTATGGCTACACCTTC. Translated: CATSDPHAPYYGYTF.

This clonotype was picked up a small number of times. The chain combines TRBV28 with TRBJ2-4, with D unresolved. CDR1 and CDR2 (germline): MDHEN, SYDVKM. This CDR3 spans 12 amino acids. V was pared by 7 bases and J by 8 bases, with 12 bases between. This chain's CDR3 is CASMSNSHIQYF. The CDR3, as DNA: TGTGCCAGCATGAGTAACTCACACATTCAGTACTTC. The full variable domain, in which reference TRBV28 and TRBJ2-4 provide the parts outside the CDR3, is DVKVTQSSRYLVKRTGEKVFLECVQDMDHENMFWYRQDPGLGLRLIYFSYDVKMKEKGDIPEGYSVSREKKERFSLILESASTNQTSMYLCASMSNSHIQYFGAGTRLSVL.

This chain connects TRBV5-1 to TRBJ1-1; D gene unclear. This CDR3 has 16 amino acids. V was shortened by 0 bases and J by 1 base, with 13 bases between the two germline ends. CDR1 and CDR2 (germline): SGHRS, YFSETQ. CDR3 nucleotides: TGCGCCAGCAGCTTGGCCGGGAGAAAATCGAACACTGAAGCTTTCTTT. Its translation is CASSLAGRKSNTEAFF.

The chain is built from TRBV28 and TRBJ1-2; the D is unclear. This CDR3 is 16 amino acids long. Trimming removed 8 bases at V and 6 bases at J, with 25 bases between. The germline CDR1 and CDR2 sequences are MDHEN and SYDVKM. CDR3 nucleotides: TGTGCCAGCTGGTCGAGTCTTCCGAGTAAAAAAGATGGCTACACCTTC. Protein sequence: CASWSSLPSKKDGYTF.

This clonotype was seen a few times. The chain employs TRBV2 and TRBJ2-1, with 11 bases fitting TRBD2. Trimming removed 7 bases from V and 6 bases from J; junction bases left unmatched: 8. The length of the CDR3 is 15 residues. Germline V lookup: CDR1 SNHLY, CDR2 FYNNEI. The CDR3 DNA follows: TGTGCCAGCACCCTGACTAGCGGGGCCCCCAATGAGCAGTTCTTC. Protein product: CASTLTSGAPNEQFF.